Each of the 10 T cell receptor beta chains below was sequenced from the same sample in a study of T-cell reconstitution after alpha-beta-depleted transplantation in children. Unique molecular identifiers were built into the TCRbeta library. TCRdb called the PCR reads again in MiXCR, with one record for every CDR3 protein. Among more than 150,000 distinct CDR3 sequences, 6.5% to 7.5% were seen once, and the ten largest hold 3%. The material sequenced was PBMCs from the stem cell graft donor, taken from the stem cell graft. Receptor source: a human donor who donated a stem cell graft to a child with Wiskott-Aldrich syndrome.

This clonotype was seen repeatedly, ten times or more. V and J are TRBV7-9 and TRBJ2-7; D is unclear. The germline V gene encodes CDR1 SEHNR and CDR2 FQNEAQ (reference sequence). Trimming cost V 1 base and J 5 bases, with 9 bases left between them. The CDR3 runs 13 residues. CDR3 coding DNA: TGTGCCAGCAGCTTAGGAAGTGCCGACGAGCAGTACTTC. Its translation is CASSLGSADEQYF.

J is TRBJ2-2 and V is TRBV7-8, with TRBD1 matching 8 bases. Losses at the gene ends were 4 bases for V and 6 bases for J; bases not matched to a gene: 13. This CDR3 is built from 17 residues. CDR1 is SGHVS and CDR2 is FQNEAQ in the germline V gene. DNA for the CDR3: TGTGCCAGCAGCTCCGCGACAGGGGCGATGATCTCCGGGGAGCTGTTTTTT. Its translation: CASSSATGAMISGELFF.

This clonotype was observed at least ten times. J is TRBJ1-6 and V is TRBV5-1, with D possibly being TRBD1 (5 bases). The length of the CDR3 is 15 residues. The germline V gene has CDR1 SGHRS and CDR2 YFSETQ. With 0 bases removed from V and 9 bases from J, the gap between germline ends came to 13 bases. Here the CDR3 reads CASSLAARVSSPLHF. The DNA for the CDR3 is TGCGCCAGCAGCTTGGCGGCCAGGGTTTCTTCACCCCTCCACTTT.

This clonotype was detected ten times or more. V and J are TRBV7-2 and TRBJ1-2; D is perhaps TRBD1 (5 bases). The CDR3 runs to 14 residues. V lost 1 base, J lost 6 bases, and 12 bases lay in between. CDR1 is SGHTA, CDR2 FQGNSA, per germline. This chain's CDR3 is CASSLGIKGHGYTF. The CDR3 DNA reads TGTGCCAGCAGCTTAGGTATTAAGGGACATGGCTACACCTTC.

This clonotype was observed at least ten times. This chain links TRBV7-2 with TRBJ2-4; possible D gene TRBD2, 5 bases. This CDR3 is 13 amino acids long. V lost 5 bases, J lost 7 bases, and 12 bases lay in between. Germline loops: CDR1 SGHTA, CDR2 FQGNSA. The CDR3 nucleotides read TGTGCCAGCAGCCACCGGGATGGGAACATTCAGTACTTC. This gives the protein CASSHRDGNIQYF.

This clonotype showed up just a few times. The chain joins TRBV6-1 to TRBJ1-5; 8 bases agree with TRBD1. In germline, CDR1 is MNHNS, CDR2 SASEGT. Germline trimming cut 7 bases from V and 3 bases from J; bases unmatched to any gene: 8. The CDR3 covers 15 residues. CDR3 loop: CASTQQGGLNQPQHF. The DNA of the CDR3 is TGTGCCAGCACTCAACAGGGGGGCCTCAATCAGCCCCAGCATTTT.

This clonotype was counted at least ten times. This chain uses TRBV5-1 with TRBJ2-3, with D unclear. Germline V lookup: CDR1 SGHRS, CDR2 YFSETQ. The CDR3 contains 15 residues. Trimming stripped 5 bases from V and 6 bases from J, with 19 bases between. The CDR3 DNA follows: TGCGCCAGCAGGGGCAGTCCCCCCGCAGCGGATACGCAGTATTTT. Encoded protein: CASRGSPPAADTQYF.

This clonotype was found many times. The V gene is TRBV5-1, the J gene TRBJ1-1, with TRBD1 matching 7 bases. V was clipped by 1 base and J by 2 bases; unmatched bases: 2. The CDR3 loop spans 14 amino acids. Per the germline V gene, CDR1 is SGHRS and CDR2 is YFSETQ. This CDR3 is CASSLHRGNTEAFF. The CDR3 DNA sequence: TGCGCCAGCAGCTTGCACAGGGGAAACACTGAAGCTTTCTTT. Full variable domain (missing parts from reference TRBV5-1 and TRBJ1-1): KAGVTQTPRYLIKTRGQQVTLSCSPISGHRSVSWYQQTPGQGLQFLFEYFSETQRNKGNFPGRFSGRQFSNSRSEMNVSTLELGDSALYLCASSLHRGNTEAFFGQGTRLTVV.

The chain carries TRBV2 and TRBJ1-1; a possible D gene is TRBD1 (5 bases). CDR3 length equals 14 residues. Germline V lookup: CDR1 SNHLY, CDR2 FYNNEI. The V and J ends lost 8 bases and 1 base respectively, with 14 bases between them. The CDR3 sequence: CASGEMRGNTEAFF. Here the CDR3 DNA reads TGTGCCAGCGGAGAAATGAGGGGGAACACTGAAGCTTTCTTT. Full variable domain (missing parts from reference TRBV2 and TRBJ1-1): EPEVTQTPSHQVTQMGQEVILRCVPISNHLYFYWYRQILGQKVEFLVSFYNNEISEKSEIFDDQFSVERPDGSNFTLKIRSTKLEDSAMYFCASGEMRGNTEAFFGQGTRLTVV.

This clonotype was observed many times. This chain uses TRBV7-9 with TRBJ2-3, with unresolved D. CDR1 and CDR2 (germline): SEHNR, FQNEAQ (reference sequence). The CDR3 is made up of 14 amino acids. The V end was cut by 0 bases, the J end by 3 bases, with 7 bases between. In nucleotides, the CDR3 is TGTGCCAGCAGCTTAGCTGGTGCAACAGATACGCAGTATTTT. Translation: CASSLAGATDTQYF.